These 24 T cell receptor beta chains were sequenced from one sample in a study of cytotoxic CD8 clonotypes in ibrutinib-treated CLL. Profiled with immunoSEQ multiplex PCR; TCRdb holds only in-frame clones, not every one. The sample records 300,000 or so clones, roughly 71% being singletons. The sample consisted of PBMCs, taken after 36 months of ibrutinib treatment. Receptors originate from a human donor with chronic lymphocytic leukemia.

As regards this clone: The same CDR3 also results from other DNA sequences found in this sample. The chain has TRBV5-1 and TRBJ2-7; TRBD2 aligns across 8 bases. Germline V gene lookup returns CDR1 SGHRS and CDR2 YFSETQ. The CDR3 totals 13 residues. The ends lost 4 bases at V and 2 bases at J; junction bases unmatched: 2. The CDR3 spells CASSPGLAYEQYF. The CDR3 DNA is TGCGCCAGCAGCCCGGGACTAGCCTACGAGCAGTACTTC.

The rearrangement uses TRBV5-6 and TRBJ2-3, with TRBD2 matching 9 bases. The V gene end was trimmed by 3 bases and the J gene end by 5 bases; junction bases not matched to a gene: 7. Germline V lookup: CDR1 SGHDT, CDR2 YYEEEE. The CDR3 contains 15 residues. The CDR3 reads CASSCSSGTRDTQYF. Written as DNA, the CDR3 is TGTGCCAGCAGCTGCTCTAGCGGGACCAGAGATACGCAGTATTTT.

This clone was recorded a few times. The V gene is TRBV4-1, the J gene TRBJ2-7; D possibly corresponds to TRBD2 (6 bases). V was trimmed by 8 bases and J by 4 bases, leaving 15 bases between them. Germline-derived CDR1 and CDR2 are MGHRA and YSYEKL. The CDR3 covers 13 residues. The CDR3 sequence: CASSATREYEQYF. In nucleotides, the CDR3 is TGCGCCAGCTCTGCTACCCGGGAGTACGAGCAGTACTTC.

This clone came up once. The V call is TRBV18, the J call TRBJ2-2; D is perhaps TRBD2 (6 bases). CDR1 and CDR2 (germline): KGHSH, LQKENI. With 4 bases removed from V and 2 bases from J, the gap between germline ends came to 11 bases. The CDR3 extends over 15 amino acids. CDR3 coding DNA: TGTGCCAGCTCACTGGGACTGACCAACACCGGGGAGCTGTTTTTT. As protein: CASSLGLTNTGELFF.

The V and J genes are TRBV28 and TRBJ1-2; D gene unclear. Germline CDR1 reads MDHEN; CDR2 reads SYDVKM. CDR3 length: 14 amino acids. Trimming left V 2 bases short and J 4 bases short, with 11 bases between. CDR3 nucleotides: TGTGCCAGCAGTTTAGGAACAGTTTTCTATGGCTACACCTTC. It specifies CASSLGTVFYGYTF.

As concerns this clone: A single base separates this from a much larger clone, so it may be a read error. The chain couples TRBV20-1 to TRBJ2-3; the D is unclear. V lost 5 bases to trimming and J lost 1 base, with 4 bases between them. The CDR3 has 11 residues. CDR1 and CDR2 (germline): DFQATT, SNEGSKA (reference sequence). CDR3: CSADRTDTQYF. Written as DNA, the CDR3 is TGCAGTGCTGACCGCACAGATACGCAGTATTTT.

The V gene is TRBV6-5, the J gene TRBJ1-5; TRBD1 aligns across 7 bases. V lost 2 bases, J lost 0 bases, and 1 base stayed unmatched. Germline CDR1 MNHEY, CDR2 SVGAGI. This CDR3 comprises 15 residues. The CDR3, as DNA: TGTGCCAGCAGTTACGACAGGGCTAGCAATCAGCCCCAGCATTTT. Protein sequence: CASSYDRASNQPQHF.

The rearrangement joins TRBV5-6 to TRBJ2-2; D might be TRBD2 (5 bases). CDR3 length equals 14 residues. V was cut by 2 bases and J by 4 bases, with 9 bases left in between. Per germline, CDR1 SGHDT and CDR2 YYEEEE. The CDR3 is CASSFGVGTGELFF. CDR3 sequence (DNA): TGTGCCAGCAGCTTCGGGGTTGGCACCGGGGAGCTGTTTTTT.

The genes are TRBV6-5 and TRBJ1-4; D is ambiguous. The CDR3 covers 16 residues. The germline gives CDR1 MNHEY, CDR2 SVGAGI. Deletions cut 0 bases from V and 0 bases from J, with 8 bases between. This CDR3 reads CASSYSAFATNEKLFF. The CDR3 DNA is TGTGCCAGCAGTTACTCGGCGTTTGCAACTAATGAAAAACTGTTTTTT.

V usage is TRBV9 and J usage is TRBJ2-7; D might be TRBD2 (7 bases). CDR3 length: 15 residues. Trimming left V 5 bases short and J 2 bases short, with 17 bases between. From germline, CDR1 is SGDLS and CDR2 YYNGEE. This CDR3 reads CASSPRGAHPYEQYF. CDR3 DNA: TGTGCCAGCAGTCCCCGGGGGGCTCATCCCTACGAGCAGTACTTC.

This chain uses TRBV19 with TRBJ2-7; 9 positions agree with TRBD1. The germline V gene has CDR1 LNHDA and CDR2 SQIVND (reference sequence). There are 17 residues in the CDR3. V lost 4 bases, J lost 3 bases, and 13 bases stayed unmatched. The CDR3: CASSTWRGQGKNYEQYF. Written as DNA, the CDR3 is TGTGCCAGTAGTACTTGGAGGGGACAGGGCAAGAACTACGAGCAGTACTTC.

A few counts support this clone. The rearrangement joins TRBV6-5 to TRBJ2-7; D is perhaps TRBD2 (6 bases). Germline-derived CDR1 and CDR2 are MNHEY and SVGAGI. The length of the CDR3 is 16 residues. Trimming pared 0 bases from V and 1 base from J, leaving 13 bases between. Here the CDR3 reads CASSYSGEGRSYEQYF. CDR3 bases: TGTGCCAGCAGTTACTCGGGGGAAGGGAGGTCCTACGAGCAGTACTTC.

The V gene is TRBV7-8, the J gene TRBJ2-7; D is ambiguous. Germline-derived CDR1 and CDR2 are SGHVS and FQNEAQ. V shed 4 bases and J shed 1 base, with 17 bases lying between them. CDR3 length equals 16 residues. This CDR3 reads CASSSSASYESYEQYF. Here the CDR3 DNA reads TGTGCCAGCAGCTCGTCAGCATCGTACGAATCCTACGAGCAGTACTTC. Based on the CDR3 plus reference TRBV7-8 and TRBJ2-7, the full variable domain is GAGVSQSPRYKVAKRGQDVALRCDPISGHVSLFWYQQALGQGPEFLTYFQNEAQLDKSGLPSDRFFAERPEGSVSTLKIQRTQQEDSAVYLCASSSSASYESYEQYFGPGTRLTVT.

This clone was seen more than once but under ten times. The chain combines TRBV5-5 with TRBJ1-6; D remains unclear. Trimming left V 4 bases short and J 8 bases short, with 10 bases between. CDR3 size: 13 residues. The germline V gene encodes CDR1 SGHKS and CDR2 YYEKEE (reference sequence). As DNA, the CDR3 is TGTGCCAGCAGCCCAGACGGGTATTCACCCCTCCACTTT. It encodes CASSPDGYSPLHF.

This sequence joins TRBV5-5 and TRBJ1-2, with D possibly TRBD1 on 5 matching bases. Germline assignment: CDR1 SGHKS and CDR2 YYEKEE (reference sequence). The CDR3 has 14 residues. The V end was cut by 0 bases, the J end by 3 bases, with 9 bases between. CDR3 sequence reads: CASSLADSYYGYTF. Here the CDR3 DNA reads TGTGCCAGCAGCTTGGCTGACAGTTACTATGGCTACACCTTC.

This clone has a handful of counts. CDR3 region: CASSWGLAGNTDTQYF. CDR3 sequence (DNA): TGTGCCAGCAGTTGGGGGCTAGCGGGAAACACAGATACGCAGTATTTT. The rearrangement links TRBV28 to TRBJ2-3; 9 nucleotides line up with TRBD2. Trimming cost V 4 bases and J 2 bases; bases outside gene matches: 7. Germline values: CDR1 MDHEN, CDR2 SYDVKM. This CDR3 region has 16 residues.

The chain employs TRBV7-3 and TRBJ2-1, with 11 bases fitting TRBD2. Germline CDR1 is SGHTA and CDR2 is FQGTGA. The J segment lost 6 bases and the V segment lost 0 bases, leaving 4 bases of the junction unmatched. The CDR3 is made up of 16 amino acids. The CDR3 coding sequence is TGTGCCAGCAGCTTAACTCTAGCGGGGGGATTCAATGAGCAGTTCTTC. Its translation is CASSLTLAGGFNEQFF.

This chain joins TRBV2 and TRBJ1-1, with a weak D call TRBD1 (6 bases). V dropped 6 bases and J dropped 4 bases, with 21 bases sitting between them. CDR1 is SNHLY and CDR2 is FYNNEI in the germline V gene. This CDR3 has 16 residues. The CDR3 region is CASRASWGGRGTEAFF. The CDR3 bases are TGTGCCAGCAGAGCTAGCTGGGGGGGGCGCGGCACTGAAGCTTTCTTT.

The chain carries TRBV6-5 and TRBJ1-3, with 7 nucleotides matching TRBD1. The CDR3 sequence is 15 residues long. V was pared by 6 bases and J by 4 bases, with 9 bases of the junction left unmatched. CDR1 is MNHEY and CDR2 is SVGAGI in the germline V gene. This chain's CDR3 is CASSSTGAIGNTIYF. The CDR3 coding sequence is TGTGCCAGCAGCTCTACAGGGGCGATAGGAAACACCATATATTTT.

This clone was seen just once. This chain joins TRBV7-6 and TRBJ2-7, with TRBD2 matching over 8 bases. After removal of 4 bases from V and 6 bases from J, the junction contained 11 bases not matched to a gene. The germline V gene has CDR1 SGHVS and CDR2 FNYEAQ. The CDR3 contains 15 residues. The DNA for the CDR3 is TGTGCCAGCAGCTCAAAACCAGGACTAGCTGGCGAGCAGTACTTC. Amino acids: CASSSKPGLAGEQYF.

The CDR3 DNA reads as TGCACCAGCAGCTGCGACAGGGGGCGATCTAGCAATCAGCCCCAGCATTTT. Protein product: CTSSCDRGRSSNQPQHF. The rearrangement links TRBV1 to TRBJ1-5; the table assigns TRBD1, which was not confirmed against the DNA. TRBV1 is marked as a pseudogene. The CDR3 runs 17 residues.

The chain uses TRBV29-1 and TRBJ1-1; D is possibly TRBD1 (5 bases). CDR1 is SQVTM and CDR2 is ANQGSEA in the germline V gene. Deletions cut 2 bases from V and 5 bases from J, with 9 bases between. This CDR3 comprises 12 residues. In DNA form, the CDR3 reads TGCAGCGTTGAACCGGGGGGGACTGAAGCTTTCTTT. Its translation is CSVEPGGTEAFF.

This clone has more than one count but fewer than ten. The chain carries TRBV2 and TRBJ2-3; unclear D gene. The germline V gene has CDR1 SNHLY and CDR2 FYNNEI. V lost 3 bases to trimming and J lost 7 bases, with 11 bases between them. The CDR3 runs 13 residues. The CDR3 loop is CASSDRTKNTQYF. DNA for the CDR3: TGTGCCAGCAGTGACCGAACGAAAAATACGCAGTATTTT. Variable domain in full (rest from reference TRBV2 and TRBJ2-3): EPEVTQTPSHQVTQMGQEVILRCVPISNHLYFYWYRQILGQKVEFLVSFYNNEISEKSEIFDDQFSVERPDGSNFTLKIRSTKLEDSAMYFCASSDRTKNTQYFGPGTRLTVL.

The V gene is TRBV7-2, the J gene TRBJ2-1, with 7 bases matching TRBD1. V dropped 1 base and J dropped 15; count of bases not matched to a gene: 12. Germline CDR1 SGHTA, CDR2 FQGNSA. This CDR3 is 14 amino acids long. The DNA for the CDR3 is TGTGCCAGCAGCTTAGATGCCGTGAGGGGGCAGTGGTTCTTC. This gives the protein CASSLDAVRGQWFF.